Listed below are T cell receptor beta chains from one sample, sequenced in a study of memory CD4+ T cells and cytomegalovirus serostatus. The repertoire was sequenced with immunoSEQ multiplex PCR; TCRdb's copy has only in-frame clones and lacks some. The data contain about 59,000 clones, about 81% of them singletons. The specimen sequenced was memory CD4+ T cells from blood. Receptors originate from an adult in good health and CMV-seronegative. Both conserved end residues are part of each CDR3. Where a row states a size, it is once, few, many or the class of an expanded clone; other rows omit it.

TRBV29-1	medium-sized	CSGSMTGITDTQYF
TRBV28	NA	CASSSPGNTGELFF
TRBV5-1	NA	CASSLGWGRQETQYF
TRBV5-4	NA	CASSSGQGAISYYGYTF
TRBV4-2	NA	CASSHPTQFYEQYF
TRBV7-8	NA	CASSDGGSGNTIYF
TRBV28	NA	CASSLSFAGDYFEETQYF
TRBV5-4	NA	CASSLGQPLGYTF
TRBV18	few	CASSPGAANEKLFF
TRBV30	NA	CAWTRGHRGYTF
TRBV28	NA	CASTSPSPYEQYF
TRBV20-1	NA	CSAEGGNGYTF
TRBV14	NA	CASSQGLRMNTEAFF
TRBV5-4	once	CASSSYRGSKDGYTF
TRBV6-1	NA	CASKGGAGLIIEQYF
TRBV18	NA	CASSPPSSGQEQFF